This TCR beta chain was sequenced during a study of CD8 T cells in ankylosing spondylitis. Study findings and constraints: Some motif variants had been reported before (in reactive arthritis synovial fluid and blood). The authors found the disease-linked clones to be CD8+ and relatively rare in peripheral blood. The study identified a TCR beta motif of fewer than 10 highly homologous variants that appeared characteristic of ankylosing spondylitis blood.

Molecular-barcoded quantitative 5'-RACE produced these TCR beta libraries. Via MiXCR, TCRdb re-called the 5' RACE reads, giving one row per CDR3 protein. The data show about 480,000 distinct CDR3 sequences, with roughly 17% seen just once and around 0.92% held by the top ten. The CDR3 length is 16 residues. V lost 2 bases to trimming and J lost 8 bases; unmatched junction nucleotides: 8. The germline V gene has CDR1 SGHAT and CDR2 FQNNGV. On this clonotype itself: Antigen unknown.

This rearrangement joins TRBV11-2 to TRBJ1-6; 8 bases fit TRBD1. Sample: blood, either unsorted or a sorted T cell fraction (not recorded which). The TCR comes from a male donor with ankylosing spondylitis. CDR3 loop: CASSLSSAGGYSPLHF. The CDR3 region has the DNA TGTGCCAGCAGCTTAAGCTCGGCAGGGGGCTATTCACCCCTCCACTTT.